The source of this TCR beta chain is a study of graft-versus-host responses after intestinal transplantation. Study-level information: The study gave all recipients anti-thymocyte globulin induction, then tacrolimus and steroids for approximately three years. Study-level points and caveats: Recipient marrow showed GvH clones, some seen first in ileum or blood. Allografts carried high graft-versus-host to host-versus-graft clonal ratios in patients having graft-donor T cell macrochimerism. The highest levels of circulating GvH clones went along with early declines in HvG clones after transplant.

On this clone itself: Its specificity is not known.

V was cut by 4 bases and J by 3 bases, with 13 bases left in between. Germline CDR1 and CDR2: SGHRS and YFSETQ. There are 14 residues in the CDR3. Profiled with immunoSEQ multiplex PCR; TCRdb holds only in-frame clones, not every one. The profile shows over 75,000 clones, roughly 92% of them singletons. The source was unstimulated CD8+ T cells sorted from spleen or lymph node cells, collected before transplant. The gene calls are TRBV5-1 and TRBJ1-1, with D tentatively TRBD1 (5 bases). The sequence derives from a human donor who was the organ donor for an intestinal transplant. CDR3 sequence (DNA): TGCGCCAGCAGCGGAGGGACGGCCGACACTGAAGCTTTCTTT. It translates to CASSGGTADTEAFF.